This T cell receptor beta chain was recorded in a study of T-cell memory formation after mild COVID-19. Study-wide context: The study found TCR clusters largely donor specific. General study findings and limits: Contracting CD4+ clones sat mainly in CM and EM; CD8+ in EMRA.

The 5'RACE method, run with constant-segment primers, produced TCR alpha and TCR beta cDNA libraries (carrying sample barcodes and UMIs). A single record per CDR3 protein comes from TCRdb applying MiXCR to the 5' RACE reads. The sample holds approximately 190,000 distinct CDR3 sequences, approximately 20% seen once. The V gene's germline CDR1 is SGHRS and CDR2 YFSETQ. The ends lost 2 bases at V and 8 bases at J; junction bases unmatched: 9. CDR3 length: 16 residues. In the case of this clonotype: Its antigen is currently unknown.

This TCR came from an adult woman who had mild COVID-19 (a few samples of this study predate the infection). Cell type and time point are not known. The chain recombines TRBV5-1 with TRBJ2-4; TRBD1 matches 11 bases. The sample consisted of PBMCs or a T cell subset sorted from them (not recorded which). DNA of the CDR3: TGCGCCAGCAGCTTAGGACAGGGGGCTAGGGTAGACATTCAGTACTTC. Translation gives CASSLGQGARVDIQYF.